This T cell receptor (beta chain) was sequenced during a study of T cell clonality in common variable immunodeficiency. TCRdb's copy holds only in-frame clones and misses some; the assay was immunoSEQ multiplex PCR. The sample has 15,000 to 20,000 clones, none seen only once; the top ten hold roughly 2.5%. This CDR3 has 16 residues. The germline V gene has CDR1 SQVTM and CDR2 ANQGSEA. Trimming at V came to 6 bases and at J to 0 bases, leaving 12 bases not matched to a gene. Remarks on this clone: Antigen unknown. The DNA ends 3 residues before the CDR3 does, and the rest of the CDR3 is filled in from the germline J gene.

Regarding the study as a whole: Fewer deletions and N-nucleotide insertions were reportedly seen in common variable immunodeficiency TCR beta sequences.

The sequence was collected from a human donor with common variable immunodeficiency. J is TRBJ2-7 and V is TRBV29-1; 9 bases are a match to TRBD2. Source material: peripheral blood mononuclear cells. The CDR3 loop reads CSVQISLAGSSYEQYF. The covered CDR3 bases are TGCAGCGTCCAAATCTCTCTAGCGGGGAGCTCCTACGAG.